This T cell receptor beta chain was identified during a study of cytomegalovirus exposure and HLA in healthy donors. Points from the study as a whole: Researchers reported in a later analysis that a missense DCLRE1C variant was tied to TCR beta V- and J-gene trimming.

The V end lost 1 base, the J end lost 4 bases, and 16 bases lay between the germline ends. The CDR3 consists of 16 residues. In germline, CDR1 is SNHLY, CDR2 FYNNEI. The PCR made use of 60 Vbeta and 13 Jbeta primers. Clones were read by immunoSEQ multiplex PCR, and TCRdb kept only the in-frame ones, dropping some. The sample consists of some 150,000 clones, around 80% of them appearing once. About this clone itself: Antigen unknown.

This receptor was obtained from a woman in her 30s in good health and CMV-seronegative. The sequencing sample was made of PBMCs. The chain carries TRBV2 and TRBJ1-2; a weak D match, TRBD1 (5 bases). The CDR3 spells CASSEEGRGFGYGYTF. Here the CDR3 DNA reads TGTGCCAGCAGTGAAGAGGGAAGGGGCTTCGGCTATGGCTACACCTTC.